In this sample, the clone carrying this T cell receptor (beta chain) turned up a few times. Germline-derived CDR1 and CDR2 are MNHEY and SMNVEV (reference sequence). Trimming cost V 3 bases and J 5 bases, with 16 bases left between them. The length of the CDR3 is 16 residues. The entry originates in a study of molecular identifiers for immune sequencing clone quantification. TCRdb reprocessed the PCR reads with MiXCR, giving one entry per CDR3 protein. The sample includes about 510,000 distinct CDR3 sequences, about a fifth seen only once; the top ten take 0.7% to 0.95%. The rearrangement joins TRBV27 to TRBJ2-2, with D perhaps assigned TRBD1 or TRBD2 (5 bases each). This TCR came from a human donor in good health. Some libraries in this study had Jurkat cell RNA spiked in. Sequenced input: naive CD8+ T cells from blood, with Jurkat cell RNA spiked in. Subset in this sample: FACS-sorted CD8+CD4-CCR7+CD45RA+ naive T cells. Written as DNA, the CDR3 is TGTGCCAGCAGTTTTTATGGGGGAGTGGAAACCGGGGAGCTGTTTTTT. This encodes CASSFYGGVETGELFF.